A single sample gave rise to the 11 T cell receptor beta chains below, sequenced in a study of cytomegalovirus exposure and HLA in healthy donors. PCR employed 60 Vbeta and 13 Jbeta primers. This table comes from immunoSEQ multiplex PCR, and its TCRdb copy is limited to in-frame clones, with some not included. This table holds almost 200,000 clones, about four fifths found once. Material: PBMCs. The receptor set was obtained from a male donor in good health and CMV-seropositive.

This sequence joins TRBV6-4 and TRBJ1-2, with a tentative D call TRBD1 (5 bases). V was cut by 5 bases and J by 0 bases, with 10 bases left in between. Germline V CDR1 and CDR2: MRHNA, SNTAGT. The CDR3 is 14 residues long. CDR3 loop: CASSPGVSNYGYTF. CDR3 nucleotide sequence: TGTGCCAGCAGTCCGGGGGTTTCTAACTATGGCTACACCTTC.

The genes are TRBV2 and TRBJ1-5, with D perhaps matching TRBD1 (6 bases). The CDR3 has 14 residues. V lost 0 bases and J 6 bases, leaving 9 bases between the germline ends. CDR1 and CDR2 (germline): SNHLY, FYNNEI. CDR3 region: CASSEAPGAQPQHF. CDR3 in DNA: TGTGCCAGCAGTGAAGCCCCAGGGGCTCAGCCCCAGCATTTT.

V usage is TRBV27 and J usage is TRBJ1-5; TRBD1 matches at 7 bases. V gave up 4 bases and J gave up 2 bases; unmatched junction bases: 2. The CDR3 contains 14 residues. The germline V gene has CDR1 MNHEY and CDR2 SMNVEV (reference sequence). CDR3 bases: TGTGCCAGCAGTTACAGGGGTCGCAATCAGCCCCAGCATTTT. It is translated as CASSYRGRNQPQHF.

CDR3 protein: CASSTPDRVDEKLFF. The CDR3 DNA reads as TGTGCCAGTAGTACCCCGGACAGGGTGGATGAAAAACTGTTTTTT. J is TRBJ1-4 and V is TRBV19, with 8 bases that match TRBD1. The V segment lost 4 bases and the J segment 6 bases; nucleotides outside the gene matches: 7. Germline V CDR1 and CDR2: LNHDA, SQIVND (reference sequence). The CDR3 runs 15 residues.

This chain uses TRBV7-2 with TRBJ2-7; 7 nucleotides line up with TRBD1. Per germline, CDR1 SGHTA and CDR2 FQGNSA. The CDR3 totals 12 residues. The junction had 9 bases not matched to a gene; V was cut back by 3 bases and J by 13 bases. The CDR3 DNA sequence: TGTGCCAGCAGCTTGTTGGTGGGACAGACTTACTTC. Translated: CASSLLVGQTYF.

V gene TRBV5-6 combines with J gene TRBJ1-5; 10 bases are shared with TRBD1. The CDR3 has 16 amino acids. The ends lost 4 bases at V and 0 bases at J; junction bases unmatched: 4. CDR1 is SGHDT and CDR2 is YYEEEE in the germline V gene. The DNA of the CDR3 is TGTGCCAGCAGCGCCGGGACAGGGGATAGCAATCAGCCCCAGCATTTT. Translated: CASSAGTGDSNQPQHF. The complete variable domain, with remaining parts taken from reference TRBV5-6 and TRBJ1-5, reads DAGVTQSPTHLIKTRGQQVTLRCSPKSGHDTVSWYQQALGQGPQFIFQYYEEEERQRGNFPDRFSGHQFPNYSSELNVNALLLGDSALYLCASSAGTGDSNQPQHFGDGTRLSIL.

The chain carries TRBV15 and TRBJ1-1, with no clear D. Trimming removed 8 bases from V and 0 bases from J, with 10 bases in between. The germline V gene has CDR1 LNHNV and CDR2 YYDKDF (reference sequence). This CDR3 spans 13 amino acids. The CDR3 nucleotides read TGTGCCACCGGAGGGCTCATGAACACTGAAGCTTTCTTT. Its translation is CATGGLMNTEAFF. Combining the CDR3 with reference TRBV15 and TRBJ1-1 gives the whole variable domain DAMVIQNPRYQVTQFGKPVTLSCSQTLNHNVMYWYQQKSSQAPKLLFHYYDKDFNNEADTPDNFQSRRPNTSFCFLDIRSPGLGDTAMYLCATGGLMNTEAFFGQGTRLTVV.

This clone appeared a few times. This chain joins TRBV6-5 and TRBJ2-3, with a weak D call TRBD2 (6 bases). CDR3 length: 16 amino acids. Looked up from germline, CDR1 is MNHEY and CDR2 is SVGAGI. The ends were cut back, 4 bases at V and 2 bases at J, with 16 bases in the middle. CDR3 sequence: CASSSGLASLTDTQYF. The CDR3 DNA reads as TGTGCCAGCAGTTCGGGACTCGCATCACTCACAGATACGCAGTATTTT.

In its sample, this clone was seen a few times. The rearrangement joins TRBV5-1 to TRBJ2-1; 13 bases agree with TRBD2. Losses at the gene ends were 4 bases for V and 5 bases for J; bases not matched to a gene: 6. The CDR3 spans 16 residues. The germline gives CDR1 SGHRS, CDR2 YFSETQ. In DNA, the CDR3 is TGCGCCAGCAGCGCGACTAGCGGGGGGCTCAACAATGAGCAGTTCTTC. Its protein product is CASSATSGGLNNEQFF.

The chain links TRBV5-1 to TRBJ1-2; a weak D match, TRBD1 (6 bases). V lost 1 base and J lost 3, with 10 bases in between. The CDR3 runs 14 residues. Germline values: CDR1 SGHRS, CDR2 YFSETQ. DNA of the CDR3: TGCGCCAGCAGCTTGAACAGGGTTGACTATGGCTACACCTTC. This codes for CASSLNRVDYGYTF.

Only one count was recorded for this clone. The chain recombines TRBV7-7 with TRBJ2-3; TRBD1 matches at 7 bases. The CDR3 runs to 14 residues. The germline V gene encodes CDR1 SSHAT and CDR2 FNYEAQ (reference sequence). Unmatched junction bases numbered 3, after V lost 5 bases and J lost 1 base. The CDR3, as DNA: TGTGCCAGCAGCCCCGGGACAGGCACAGATACGCAGTATTTT. Translation gives CASSPGTGTDTQYF.